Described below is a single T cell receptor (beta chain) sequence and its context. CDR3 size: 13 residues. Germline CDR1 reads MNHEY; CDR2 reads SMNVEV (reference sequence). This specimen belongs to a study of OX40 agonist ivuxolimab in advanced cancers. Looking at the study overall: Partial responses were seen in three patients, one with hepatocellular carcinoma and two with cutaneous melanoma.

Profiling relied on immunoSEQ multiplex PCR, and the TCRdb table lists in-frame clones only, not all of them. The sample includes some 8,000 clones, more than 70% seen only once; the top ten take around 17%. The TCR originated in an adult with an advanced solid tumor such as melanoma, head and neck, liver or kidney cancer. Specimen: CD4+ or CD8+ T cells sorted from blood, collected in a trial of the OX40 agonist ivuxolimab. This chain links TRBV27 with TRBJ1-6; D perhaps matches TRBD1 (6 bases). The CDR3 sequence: CAAVPGDNSPLHF. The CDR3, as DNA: TGTGCAGCAGTTCCAGGGGATAATTCACCCCTCCACTTT.